What follows are 13 T cell receptor beta chains derived from one specimen sequenced in a study of neurological immune-mediated disorders (dated by TCRdb to between 2017 and 2020). Library construction relied on 5' RACE. Sequencing relied on an Illumina HiSeq 2500. TCRdb handled the public reads itself, with Q25 trimming in fastp and clone calling in MiXCR, and kept productive beta chains. Rows are unified per CDR3 protein, each entry keeping the most common DNA and genes. This sample holds some 37,000 distinct CDR3 sequences; around a tenth were observed only once. Approximately 6.9% of the sample lies in the top ten. The sample taken for sequencing was PBMCs. The source is a woman aged 25 to 39 with HTLV-1-associated myelopathy (HAM/TSP).

About this clonotype itself: This clone may be a read error of a much larger clone one base away. V gene TRBV6-5 combines with J gene TRBJ1-5, with D hard to call. The CDR3 length is 15 residues. The V end lost 6 bases, the J end lost 7 bases, and 19 bases lay between the germline ends. Germline CDR1 is MNHEY and CDR2 is SVGAGI. In DNA, the CDR3 is TGTGCCAGCAGCCCGTTAACAGTGGGCTCCCAGCCCCAGCATTTT. This gives the protein CASSPLTVGSQPQHF.

Ten or more counts support this clonotype. The rearrangement joins TRBV20-1 to TRBJ2-3; D not certain. Germline V gene lookup returns CDR1 DFQATT and CDR2 SNEGSKA (reference sequence). V shed 0 bases and J shed 10 bases, with 8 bases lying between them. This CDR3 has 11 residues. The CDR3 sequence: CSARDLFSQYF. CDR3 DNA sequence: TGCAGTGCTAGAGATTTATTTTCGCAGTATTTT.

This clonotype appeared many times. This chain's CDR3 is CSALLTGRNGYTF. CDR3 coding DNA: TGCAGTGCACTTCTGACAGGGCGAAATGGCTACACCTTC. J is TRBJ1-2 and V is TRBV20-1; TRBD1 aligns across 7 bases. Looked up from germline, CDR1 is DFQATT and CDR2 is SNEGSKA (reference sequence). V was clipped by 6 bases and J by 6 bases; unmatched bases: 10. This CDR3 has 13 amino acids.

This clonotype was detected ten times or more. The chain joins TRBV15 to TRBJ2-7; D is unclear. The CDR3 length is 15 residues. V lost 1 base, J lost 1 base, and 11 bases lay in between. The germline V gene encodes CDR1 LNHNV and CDR2 YYDKDF (reference sequence). The CDR3: CATSRVGLQSYEQYF. The CDR3 bases are TGTGCCACCAGCAGAGTAGGCCTACAATCCTACGAGCAGTACTTC.

This clonotype was found many times. The V call is TRBV10-3, the J call TRBJ1-3; D may be TRBD1 (6 bases). V was cut by 5 bases and J by 3 bases, with 11 bases left in between. CDR1 and CDR2 from the germline V gene are ENHRY and SYGVKD. There are 14 residues in the CDR3. For the CDR3, the DNA is TGTGCCATCAGTTCGGACAGCCGTGGAAACACCATATATTTT. Amino acids: CAISSDSRGNTIYF.

Worth noting for this clonotype: The DNA is left out, because the CDR3 cannot be placed on it with certainty; the CDR3 is given as TCRdb lists it. The chain combines TRBV5-1 with TRBJ2-3; no DNA check was done on the table's D call, TRBD2. The CDR3 is 18 residues long, counting both termini. Germline V gives CDR1 SGHRS, CDR2 YFSETQ. Here the CDR3 reads CASSFYICSIAGDYTQYF.

This clonotype was seen at least ten times. The rearrangement uses TRBV5-4 and TRBJ1-1, with D maybe TRBD1 (5 bases). Germline lookup yields CDR1 SGHNT and CDR2 YYREEE (reference sequence). V shed 1 base and J shed 1 base, with 11 bases lying between them. CDR3 length equals 15 residues. The CDR3 is CASSLRAGTNTEAFF. The CDR3 coding sequence is TGTGCCAGCAGCTTGCGGGCAGGGACGAACACTGAAGCTTTCTTT.

This clonotype came up many times. V is TRBV10-3 and J is TRBJ1-4; TRBD1 agrees at 7 bases. V was clipped by 6 bases and J by 4 bases; unmatched bases: 5. This CDR3 contains 14 residues. The V gene's germline CDR1 is ENHRY and CDR2 SYGVKD. CDR3 DNA: TGTGCCATCAGAGCAGGGGGTATTAATGAAAAACTGTTTTTT. It encodes CAIRAGGINEKLFF.

This clonotype was found many times. CDR3 DNA sequence: TGTGCCAGCAGCTCCCGCCGGCAGGGGGAAAAGAATGAGCAGTTCTTC. Translated, it gives CASSSRRQGEKNEQFF. The genes are TRBV7-9 and TRBJ2-1, with 7 positions matching TRBD1. The CDR3 is 16 amino acids. The J segment lost 7 bases and the V segment lost 4 bases, leaving 13 bases of the junction unmatched. Germline V gene lookup returns CDR1 SEHNR and CDR2 FQNEAQ (reference sequence). Together with reference TRBV7-9 and TRBJ2-1, the CDR3 gives the full variable domain: DTGVSQNPRHKITKRGQNVTFRCDPISEHNRLYWYRQTLGQGPEFLTYFQNEAQLEKSRLLSDRFSAERPKGSFSTLEIQRTEQGDSAMYLCASSSRRQGEKNEQFFGPGTRLTVL.

This clonotype has a count of ten or more. The CDR3, as DNA: TGTGCCAGCAGACCAGACAGGGCTGGGGCCAACGTCCTGACTTTC. Translation gives CASRPDRAGANVLTF. This chain joins TRBV12-3 or TRBV12-4 and TRBJ2-6; TRBD1 matches 7 bases. This CDR3 contains 15 residues. The V and J ends lost 6 bases and 2 bases, in that order; junction bases with no gene match: 4.

This clonotype has at least ten counts. J is TRBJ2-1 and V is TRBV20-1, with D perhaps assigned TRBD1 or TRBD2 (5 bases each). V lost 3 bases, J lost 5 bases, and 14 bases lay in between. This CDR3 comprises 14 residues. Germline V lookup: CDR1 DFQATT, CDR2 SNEGSKA (reference sequence). CDR3 nucleotides: TGCAGTGCTAGGGGGACCCTATCCCACAATGAGCAGTTCTTC. This sequence encodes CSARGTLSHNEQFF.

This clonotype was observed at least ten times. The chain links TRBV20-1 to TRBJ2-7, with D perhaps being TRBD1 or TRBD2 (6 bases each). Trimming stripped 6 bases from V and 0 bases from J, with 12 bases between. CDR1 is DFQATT, CDR2 SNEGSKA, per germline (reference sequence). The CDR3 sequence is 13 residues long. This CDR3 is CSARGVSSYEQYF. CDR3 bases: TGCAGTGCGAGGGGGGTGAGCTCCTACGAGCAGTACTTC.

This chain links TRBV7-2 with TRBJ2-3; D possibly uses TRBD1 or TRBD2 (5 bases each). CDR3 size: 16 residues. V was trimmed by 6 bases and J by 2 bases, leaving 18 bases between them. The germline CDR1 and CDR2 sequences are SGHTA and FQGNSA. The CDR3 sequence is CASSAGDGGPTDTQYF. CDR3 coding DNA: TGTGCCAGCAGTGCTGGGGACGGAGGACCCACAGATACGCAGTATTTT.